The rows below give T cell receptor beta chains drawn from one sample of a study of radiotherapy plus CTLA-4 blockade in lung cancer. Sequencing was performed with immunoSEQ multiplex PCR; in TCRdb, only in-frame clones are kept and a portion is missing. The table lists 9,500 to 15,000 clones, about 81% of them singletons. Sequenced material: peripheral blood, taken from a patient treated with radiotherapy plus ipilimumab. Receptors were obtained from a human donor with non-small cell lung cancer that progressed on radiotherapy plus ipilimumab. The CDR3 runs from the conserved cysteine through the conserved F or W. The D gene is left open where the match is weak. Not every row has a clone size; where given, it reads once, few, many or a size class.

d_call j_call clone_size v_call cdr3_aa cdr3_nt
. TRBJ2-2 once TRBV7-3 CASSKTGVANTGELFF TGTGCCAGCAGCAAAACAGGTGTCGCGAACACCGGGGAGCTGTTTTTT
. TRBJ1-1 . TRBV25-1 CASSDNTEAFF TGTGCCAGCAGTGACAACACTGAAGCTTTCTTT
. TRBJ1-5 . TRBV9 CASSPVNQPQHF TGTGCCAGCAGTCCGGTCAATCAGCCCCAGCATTTT
. TRBJ1-5 . TRBV6-5 CASSVNQPQHF TGTGCCAGCAGTGTCAATCAGCCCCAGCATTTT
. TRBJ1-3 . TRBV11-2 CASSPQGSSGNTIYF TGTGCCAGCAGCCCCCAGGGATCCTCAGGAAACACCATATATTTT
. TRBJ2-7 . TRBV27 CASSFSGVAGYEQYF TGTGCCAGCAGTTTTTCAGGGGTAGCAGGCTACGAGCAGTACTTC
TRBD2 TRBJ2-7 . TRBV2 CASSPSGGVLFYEQYF TGTGCCAGCAGCCCAAGCGGGGGGGTCCTCTTCTACGAGCAGTACTTC
. TRBJ1-2 few TRBV2 CASRDGPSGGYTF TGTGCCAGCCGGGACGGACCTTCAGGGGGCTACACCTTC
. TRBJ2-1 . TRBV9 CASSERGLDWGLDEQFF TGTGCCAGCAGCGAACGAGGCCTGGATTGGGGTCTCGATGAGCAGTTCTTC
. TRBJ1-2 once TRBV14 CASGALNYGYTF TGTGCCAGCGGAGCTCTAAACTATGGCTACACCTTC
TRBD1 TRBJ2-3 . TRBV28 CASSLWFRGQDTDTQYF TGTGCCAGCAGTTTATGGTTCCGGGGACAGGACACAGATACGCAGTATTTT
TRBD1 TRBJ2-4 . TRBV6-1 CASSPPGQGRHIQYF TGTGCCAGCAGCCCACCGGGACAGGGGAGGCACATTCAGTACTTC
. TRBJ1-6 . TRBV12-5 CASGLSSYNSPLHF TGTGCTAGTGGTTTATCCTCCTATAATTCACCCCTCCACTTT
TRBD1 TRBJ2-1 . TRBV28 CASSLLGGLGVEQFF TGTGCCAGCAGTTTGTTAGGGGGCCTAGGGGTTGAGCAGTTCTTC
. TRBJ1-2 . TRBV5-6 CASSPEGGYTF TGTGCCAGCAGCCCTGAGGGTGGCTACACCTTC
. TRBJ2-3 . TRBV6-1 CASSLGRTNTDTQYF TGTGCCAGCTCATTAGGGCGGACCAACACAGATACGCAGTATTTT
. TRBJ2-1 once TRBV7-2 CASSLQPMGNEQFF TGTGCCAGCAGCTTACAACCCATGGGCAATGAGCAGTTCTTC
. TRBJ1-5 . TRBV25-1 CASSELGGNQPQHF TGTGCCAGCAGTGAACTAGGGGGCAATCAGCCCCAGCATTTT
. TRBJ2-7 . TRBV27 CASRKVGVGYEQYF TGTGCCAGCAGGAAGGTAGGGGTAGGGTACGAGCAGTACTTC
TRBD2 TRBJ2-1 . TRBV5-4 CASETPGGRNNEQFF TGTGCCAGCGAAACTCCGGGGGGGCGGAACAATGAGCAGTTCTTC
TRBD2 TRBJ2-1 . TRBV19 CASSIASGGADEQFF TGTGCCAGTAGTATAGCTAGCGGGGGGGCCGATGAGCAGTTCTTC
. TRBJ2-7 . TRBV19 CASSIQRGLYEQYF TGTGCCAGTAGTATTCAGCGAGGGCTCTACGAGCAGTACTTC
. TRBJ1-6 . TRBV11-3 CASSSGGSPLHF TGTGCCAGCAGCTCAGGAGGGTCACCCCTCCACTTT
. TRBJ2-1 . TRBV20-1 CSATDYNEQFF TGCAGTGCTACAGACTACAATGAGCAGTTCTTC
TRBD1 TRBJ1-1 . TRBV11-3 CASSHRDSNTEAFF TGTGCCAGCAGCCACCGGGACAGTAACACTGAAGCTTTCTTT
TRBD2 TRBJ2-7 . TRBV4-3 CASSQGGPGLASYEQYF TGCGCCAGCAGCCAAGGGGGGCCGGGACTAGCATCCTACGAGCAGTACTTC
TRBD1 TRBJ1-4 few TRBV4-3 CASSAQGAREKLFF TGCGCCAGCAGCGCTCAGGGGGCGAGAGAAAAACTGTTTTTT
TRBD1 TRBJ1-2 . TRBV10-3 CAISSGAGGIYGYTF TGTGCCATCTCGTCCGGGGCAGGGGGCATCTATGGCTACACCTTC
TRBD1 TRBJ1-4 . TRBV19 CASSRGGDDEKLFF TGTGCCAGTAGCCGAGGGGGCGACGATGAAAAACTGTTTTTT
. TRBJ1-2 . TRBV16 CASSHYRDLNYGYTF TGTGCCAGCAGCCATTACCGGGATCTAAACTATGGCTACACCTTC
TRBD1 TRBJ1-3 . TRBV13 CASSFYPGGSGNTIYF TGTGCCAGCAGCTTCTATCCAGGGGGGTCTGGAAACACCATATATTTT
TRBD1 TRBJ2-7 . TRBV2 CASSAGTGSSYEQYF TGTGCCAGCAGCGCCGGGACAGGGAGCTCCTACGAGCAGTACTTC
. TRBJ1-2 . TRBV29-1 CSVLDTSYGYTF TGCAGCGTCCTGGACACGAGCTATGGCTACACCTTC
TRBD1 TRBJ1-2 . TRBV29-1 CSVDPQGQGGGYTF TGCAGCGTGGACCCCCAGGGACAGGGGGGCGGCTACACCTTC
. TRBJ1-5 few TRBV2 CASRGGMIGNQPQHF TGTGCCAGCAGGGGTGGCATGATCGGCAATCAGCCCCAGCATTTT